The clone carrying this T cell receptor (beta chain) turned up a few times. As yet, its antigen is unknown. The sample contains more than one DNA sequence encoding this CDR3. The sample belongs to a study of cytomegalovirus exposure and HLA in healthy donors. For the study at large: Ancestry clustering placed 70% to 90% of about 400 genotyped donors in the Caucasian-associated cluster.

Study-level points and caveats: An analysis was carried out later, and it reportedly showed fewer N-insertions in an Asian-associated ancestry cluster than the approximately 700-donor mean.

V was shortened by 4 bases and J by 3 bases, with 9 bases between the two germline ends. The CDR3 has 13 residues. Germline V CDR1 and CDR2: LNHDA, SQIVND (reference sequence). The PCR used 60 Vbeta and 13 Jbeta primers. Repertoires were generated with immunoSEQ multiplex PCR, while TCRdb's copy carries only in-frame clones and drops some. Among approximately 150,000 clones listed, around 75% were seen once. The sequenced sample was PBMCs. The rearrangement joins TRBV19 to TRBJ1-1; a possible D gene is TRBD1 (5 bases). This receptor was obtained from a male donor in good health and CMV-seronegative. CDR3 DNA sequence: TGTGCCAGTAGTACTACAGGTGACACTGAAGCTTTCTTT. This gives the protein CASSTTGDTEAFF.